Listed below are T cell receptor beta chains from one sample, sequenced in a study of blood T cell repertoires in COVID-19. The data were produced by immunoSEQ multiplex PCR, yet TCRdb's version contains in-frame clones alone and is incomplete. The repertoire holds 250,000 to 350,000 clones, with 85% to 90% as singletons. The sample was peripheral blood. The receptors come from a woman aged 25 to 39 with COVID-19, enrolled during active disease. The CDR3 runs from the conserved cysteine through the conserved F or W. The D gene is left open where the match is weak. Clone size is given for some rows only: seen once, a few or many times, or a class if the clone is expanded.

j_gene: TRBJ2-1; abundance: .; v_gene: TRBV30; d_gene: .; CDR3nt: TGTGCCTGGAGTGTACAGGTCTACAATGAGCAGTTCTTC; CDR3aa: CAWSVQVYNEQFF
j_gene: TRBJ2-7; abundance: .; v_gene: TRBV4-1; d_gene: TRBD2; CDR3nt: TGCGCCAGCAGCCAACAAAGCGGGAACACCCTCTACGAGCAGTACTTC; CDR3aa: CASSQQSGNTLYEQYF
j_gene: TRBJ2-3; abundance: .; v_gene: TRBV6-5; d_gene: TRBD1; CDR3nt: TGTGCCAGCAAGAGGACAGGGATCACAGATACGCAGTATTTT; CDR3aa: CASKRTGITDTQYF
j_gene: TRBJ2-1; abundance: .; v_gene: TRBV7-2; d_gene: .; CDR3nt: TGTGCCAGCAGCTTGCCCTGGGGGCGCGGGAATGAGCAGTTCTTC; CDR3aa: CASSLPWGRGNEQFF
j_gene: TRBJ2-1; abundance: .; v_gene: TRBV4-3; d_gene: .; CDR3nt: TGCGCCAGCAGCCCAGGAGGGGCTCCCCCAACTGAGCAGTTCTTC; CDR3aa: CASSPGGAPPTEQFF
j_gene: TRBJ1-2; abundance: .; v_gene: TRBV25-1; d_gene: TRBD1; CDR3nt: TGTGCCAGCAGGGCAGGGGGCGCATTCTATGGCTACACCTTC; CDR3aa: CASRAGGAFYGYTF
j_gene: TRBJ1-3; abundance: .; v_gene: TRBV30; d_gene: .; CDR3nt: TGTGCCTGGAAAGACCCGGGGGGGGGAAACACCATATATTTT; CDR3aa: CAWKDPGGGNTIYF
j_gene: TRBJ2-7; abundance: .; v_gene: TRBV7-2; d_gene: .; CDR3nt: TGTGCCAGCAGCCCCCCCAGCGGGTACGGCTCCTACGAGCAGTACTTC; CDR3aa: CASSPPSGYGSYEQYF
j_gene: TRBJ1-5; abundance: .; v_gene: TRBV19; d_gene: .; CDR3nt: TGTGCCAGTAGTATTAAGGGGGATCAGCCCCAGCATTTT; CDR3aa: CASSIKGDQPQHF
j_gene: TRBJ1-4; abundance: .; v_gene: TRBV19; d_gene: TRBD1; CDR3nt: TGTGCCAGTAGTACGTATACCGGGACAGGGGATGAAAAACTGTTTTTT; CDR3aa: CASSTYTGTGDEKLFF
j_gene: TRBJ2-5; abundance: few; v_gene: TRBV2; d_gene: .; CDR3nt: TGTGCCAGCAGTGGGGGCCTTCCGGGCCAAGAGACCCAGTACTTC; CDR3aa: CASSGGLPGQETQYF
j_gene: TRBJ2-7; abundance: .; v_gene: TRBV4-1; d_gene: TRBD2; CDR3nt: TGCGCCAGCAGCCAAGATCCGCGACTAGCGAACGAGCAGTACTTC; CDR3aa: CASSQDPRLANEQYF
j_gene: TRBJ2-7; abundance: .; v_gene: TRBV7-9; d_gene: .; CDR3nt: TGTGCCAGCAGCTTAGCGCGCGGGAGAGGGGGAAACGAGCAGTACTTC; CDR3aa: CASSLARGRGGNEQYF
j_gene: TRBJ2-7; abundance: .; v_gene: TRBV7-8; d_gene: .; CDR3nt: TGTGCCAGCAGCCGAAAAGACAGCAGCTACGAGCAGTACTTC; CDR3aa: CASSRKDSSYEQYF
j_gene: TRBJ1-2; abundance: .; v_gene: TRBV6-4; d_gene: .; CDR3nt: TGTGCCAGCAGTGACTCGCCCGGGACAAAGGTCCAAACCTTC; CDR3aa: CASSDSPGTKVQTF
j_gene: TRBJ1-2; abundance: .; v_gene: TRBV7-8; d_gene: .; CDR3nt: TGTGCCAGCAGCTTAATAGGGGAGGGAGACTATGGCTACACCTTC; CDR3aa: CASSLIGEGDYGYTF
j_gene: TRBJ2-2; abundance: once; v_gene: TRBV3-1/TRBV3-2; d_gene: TRBD2; CDR3nt: TGTGCCAGCAGCCAAGGGATCCGGGAGGGGGCCGGGGAGCTGTTTTTT; CDR3aa: CASSQGIREGAGELFF
j_gene: TRBJ2-7; abundance: .; v_gene: TRBV7-2; d_gene: .; CDR3nt: TGTGCCAGCAGCAGTAGTCCGGGCTCCTACGAGCAGTACTTC; CDR3aa: CASSSSPGSYEQYF
j_gene: TRBJ2-3; abundance: .; v_gene: TRBV28; d_gene: TRBD1; CDR3nt: TGTGCCAGCAGTTTAGACAGGGGCCATACGCAGTATTTT; CDR3aa: CASSLDRGHTQYF
j_gene: TRBJ2-7; abundance: once; v_gene: TRBV10-1; d_gene: TRBD2; CDR3nt: TGCGCCAGCAGTGATCTGGCCAGCGGGGCCGCGAAAGAGGAGCAGTACTTC; CDR3aa: CASSDLASGAAKEEQYF
j_gene: TRBJ2-7; abundance: .; v_gene: TRBV4-3; d_gene: .; CDR3nt: TGCGCCAGCAGCCAAGACCCCAGGGTGGAAATCTACGAGCAGTACTTC; CDR3aa: CASSQDPRVEIYEQYF
j_gene: TRBJ2-2; abundance: .; v_gene: TRBV6-4; d_gene: .; CDR3nt: TGTGCCAGCTCCTCGCTAGACAACACCGGGGAGCTGTTTTTT; CDR3aa: CASSSLDNTGELFF
j_gene: TRBJ2-3; abundance: .; v_gene: TRBV6-5; d_gene: TRBD2; CDR3nt: TGTGCCGGCTCCCCTCTAGCGGGAGTCACAGATACGCAGTATTTT; CDR3aa: CAGSPLAGVTDTQYF
j_gene: TRBJ2-1; abundance: once; v_gene: TRBV10-3; d_gene: TRBD2; CDR3nt: TGTGCCATCTCAACGCCGGGACTAGCGGGGTACAATGAGCAGTTCTTC; CDR3aa: CAISTPGLAGYNEQFF
j_gene: TRBJ1-2; abundance: few; v_gene: TRBV5-4; d_gene: TRBD1; CDR3nt: TGTGCCAGCAGCCCAGGGGACAGGGTTGATGGCTACACCTTC; CDR3aa: CASSPGDRVDGYTF
j_gene: TRBJ2-7; abundance: .; v_gene: TRBV27; d_gene: TRBD2; CDR3nt: TGTGCCAGCAGTTATGGGCGGGAGGGTTACGAGCAGTACTTC; CDR3aa: CASSYGREGYEQYF
j_gene: TRBJ2-3; abundance: .; v_gene: TRBV24-1; d_gene: TRBD1; CDR3nt: TGTGCCACCGAGTCGCGACAGGGGACCACAGATACGCAGTATTTT; CDR3aa: CATESRQGTTDTQYF
j_gene: TRBJ1-6; abundance: few; v_gene: TRBV2; d_gene: .; CDR3nt: TGTGCCAGCAGTGTGTTCGGGGTTGGGTCACCCCTCCACTTT; CDR3aa: CASSVFGVGSPLHF
j_gene: TRBJ1-5; abundance: few; v_gene: TRBV6-1; d_gene: .; CDR3nt: TGTGCCAGCAGTGAAGTCGGCGGGACGGGCAATCAGCCCCAGCATTTT; CDR3aa: CASSEVGGTGNQPQHF
j_gene: TRBJ1-4; abundance: .; v_gene: TRBV30; d_gene: TRBD1; CDR3nt: TGTGCCTGGAGTACTTCCCGGGACAGGGGTGAAAAACTGTTTTTT; CDR3aa: CAWSTSRDRGEKLFF
j_gene: TRBJ2-7; abundance: .; v_gene: TRBV24-1; d_gene: TRBD1; CDR3nt: TGTGCCACCAGTGATTCCGGACAGGGGAACCACGAGCAGTACTTC; CDR3aa: CATSDSGQGNHEQYF
j_gene: TRBJ2-7; abundance: .; v_gene: TRBV5-1; d_gene: .; CDR3nt: TGCGCCAGCAGCTTGGGGACAGCTGGCAACGAGCAGTACTTC; CDR3aa: CASSLGTAGNEQYF
j_gene: TRBJ2-3; abundance: .; v_gene: TRBV28; d_gene: TRBD2; CDR3nt: TGTGCCAGCAGCCATAGCGGGAGGAGCACAGATACGCAGTATTTT; CDR3aa: CASSHSGRSTDTQYF
j_gene: TRBJ1-4; abundance: once; v_gene: TRBV7-9; d_gene: TRBD1; CDR3nt: TGTGCCAGCAGCTTAAGGACAGGGCTCGGTAATGAAAAACTGTTTTTT; CDR3aa: CASSLRTGLGNEKLFF
j_gene: TRBJ1-2; abundance: .; v_gene: TRBV7-9; d_gene: .; CDR3nt: TGTGCCAGCAGCTTAGCAAGGGACACCCGCCCTGGCTACACCTTC; CDR3aa: CASSLARDTRPGYTF
j_gene: TRBJ1-2; abundance: .; v_gene: TRBV28; d_gene: .; CDR3nt: TGTGCCAGCAGTCCCCTCTTAGGGCAGGGCTATGGCTACACCTTC; CDR3aa: CASSPLLGQGYGYTF
j_gene: TRBJ1-1; abundance: .; v_gene: TRBV24-1; d_gene: .; CDR3nt: TGTGCCACCAGTCATCCCCCGAACACTGAAGCTTTCTTT; CDR3aa: CATSHPPNTEAFF
j_gene: TRBJ1-1; abundance: .; v_gene: TRBV23-1; d_gene: .; CDR3nt: TGCGCCAGCAGTCCGCGAGGGACTGAAGCTTTCTTT; CDR3aa: CASSPRGTEAFF
j_gene: TRBJ2-7; abundance: .; v_gene: TRBV7-9; d_gene: TRBD1; CDR3nt: TGTGCCAGCAGCGAATTTGGGACAGGGTATCACGAGCAGTACTTC; CDR3aa: CASSEFGTGYHEQYF
j_gene: TRBJ2-2; abundance: .; v_gene: TRBV12-5; d_gene: .; CDR3nt: TGTGCTAGTGGTTTTACGGAGGCCGGGGAGCTGTTTTTT; CDR3aa: CASGFTEAGELFF
j_gene: TRBJ2-7; abundance: .; v_gene: TRBV28; d_gene: TRBD2; CDR3nt: TGTGCCAGCAGTACCTTAGCGGGAGGGGAGCAGTACTTC; CDR3aa: CASSTLAGGEQYF
j_gene: TRBJ1-1; abundance: .; v_gene: TRBV4-1; d_gene: .; CDR3nt: TGCGCCAGCAGCCAAGAGACAGGTTCGTACACTGAAGCTTTCTTT; CDR3aa: CASSQETGSYTEAFF
j_gene: TRBJ2-7; abundance: .; v_gene: TRBV30; d_gene: .; CDR3nt: TGTGCCTGGAAAGTAGCCAACTCCTACGAGCAGTACTTC; CDR3aa: CAWKVANSYEQYF
j_gene: TRBJ2-2; abundance: .; v_gene: TRBV9; d_gene: .; CDR3nt: TGTGCCAGCCAACCGACTAGTTTGGGCGGGGAGCTGTTTTTT; CDR3aa: CASQPTSLGGELFF
j_gene: TRBJ2-3; abundance: .; v_gene: TRBV7-9; d_gene: TRBD2; CDR3nt: TGTGCCAGCAGCTTACCAAGAGCGGGATACAAAGGGGGCACAGATACGCAGTATTTT; CDR3aa: CASSLPRAGYKGGTDTQYF
j_gene: TRBJ1-2; abundance: once; v_gene: TRBV4-2; d_gene: .; CDR3nt: TGTGCCAGCAGCCTTCTAGACAGTAGGGACTATGGCTACACCTTC; CDR3aa: CASSLLDSRDYGYTF
j_gene: TRBJ1-2; abundance: once; v_gene: TRBV19; d_gene: .; CDR3nt: TGTGCCAGCACTCCAGGGTCCCTTGGCTACACCTTC; CDR3aa: CASTPGSLGYTF
j_gene: TRBJ2-5; abundance: .; v_gene: TRBV11-2; d_gene: .; CDR3nt: TGTGCCAGCAGCTTATTGGAGTACGGGACCCAGTACTTC; CDR3aa: CASSLLEYGTQYF